This T cell receptor (beta chain) was observed in a study of early T cells in non-severe SARS-CoV-2 infection. Study-level information: With bulk RNA from unsorted whole blood as input, sequencing yielded unpaired chains. Findings of the study overall: VDJdb matches were skewed toward anti-spike CD8 T cell responses.

The CDR3 totals 13 residues. Germline V gene sequence: CDR1 ENHRY, CDR2 SYGVKD. The junction had 5 bases not matched to a gene; V was cut back by 6 bases and J by 4 bases. Attachment of unique molecular identifiers to individual cDNA molecules was performed. Via MiXCR, TCRdb re-called the 5' RACE reads, giving one row per CDR3 protein. The top ten hold over 10% of the sample, which has some 54,000 distinct CDR3 sequences, roughly 9.6% seen once. This clonotype was seen ten or more times. Its antigen is not identified. The sequencing sample was made of whole blood. V usage is TRBV10-3 and J usage is TRBJ1-2, with 7 bases lining up with TRBD1. The sequence derives from an adult who was a healthcare worker with PCR-confirmed SARS-CoV-2 infection or an uninfected control (not recorded which). This CDR3 reads CAISSQGTYGYTF. CDR3 DNA: TGTGCCATCAGCTCACAGGGGACCTATGGCTACACCTTC.